This TCR beta chain was sequenced during a study of blood T cell repertoires in COVID-19. Overall study: COVID-19 samples from acute and convalescent phases originated in the United States, Italy and Spain.

V was trimmed by 0 bases and J by 4 bases, leaving 11 bases between them. Germline CDR1 is SGDLS and CDR2 is YYNGEE. The CDR3 is 15 residues long. How the authors handled the data: The authors estimated nucleated cell counts from reference gene primer amplification. Repertoires were generated with immunoSEQ multiplex PCR, while TCRdb's copy carries only in-frame clones and drops some. V and J calls and clone size come straight from that table; D and trimming were deduced from the DNA. The sample has roughly 190,000 clones; around 85% are singletons. Cohorts were determined from participant-reported clinical history.

The receptor was isolated from a woman aged 30 to 39 who had recovered from COVID-19. This chain links TRBV9 with TRBJ1-3; a possible D gene is TRBD1 (5 bases). The sequenced material came from PBMCs or T cells enriched from blood (not recorded which). CDR3 sequence reads: CASSVGLGEGNTIYF. The CDR3 region has the DNA TGTGCCAGCAGCGTAGGATTAGGGGAAGGAAACACCATATATTTT.